Presented here are 15 T cell receptor beta chains from one specimen sequenced in a study of blood T cells in healthy people across ages. For the second PCR, which ran for about 7 to 11 cycles, a sample-barcoded 5' primer and a J-beta primer mix were used. Using its own MiXCR run on the 5' RACE reads, TCRdb lists one record per CDR3 protein. The table lists 500,000 to 700,000 distinct CDR3 sequences, about 28% of them singletons. Material: blood. Receptors originate from a woman aged 80 or over in good health.

The sample holds many counts of this clonotype. The rearrangement joins TRBV20-1 to TRBJ2-3, with TRBD2 matching over 9 bases. In germline, CDR1 is DFQATT, CDR2 SNEGSKA (reference sequence). The ends lost 5 bases at V and 2 bases at J; junction bases unmatched: 5. This CDR3 contains 14 residues. The CDR3 reads CSAVGGGDTDTQYF. CDR3 DNA sequence: TGCAGTGCTGTGGGCGGGGGGGACACAGATACGCAGTATTTT.

The V gene is TRBV7-2, the J gene TRBJ1-3; tentative D call: TRBD1 (6 bases). The V end lost 6 bases, the J end lost 4 bases, and 19 bases lay between the germline ends. The CDR3 is 16 amino acids. Per the germline V gene, CDR1 is SGHTA and CDR2 is FQGNSA. CDR3 residues: CASSPSGGQRGNTIYF. The CDR3 DNA sequence: TGTGCCAGCAGTCCATCTGGGGGGCAGCGAGGAAACACCATATATTTT.

This clonotype was seen only a few times. This sequence joins TRBV27 and TRBJ1-4; 7 bases match TRBD1. Germline trimming cut 6 bases from V and 8 bases from J; bases unmatched to any gene: 6. This CDR3 has 13 amino acids. Germline V lookup: CDR1 MNHEY, CDR2 SMNVEV (reference sequence). CDR3 sequence reads: CASSRQGEEKLFF. CDR3 DNA sequence: TGTGCCAGCAGCCGACAGGGTGAGGAAAAACTGTTTTTT.

At least ten counts were recorded for this clonotype. The V and J genes are TRBV12-3 or TRBV12-4 and TRBJ1-2, with unresolved D. Trimming stripped 6 bases from V and 7 bases from J, with 12 bases between. There are 12 residues in the CDR3. The CDR3 bases are TGTGCCAGCAGCCTTCGCTTTTCTGGCTACACCTTC. It encodes CASSLRFSGYTF.

J is TRBJ1-4 and V is TRBV5-8; perhaps TRBD1 as D (5 bases). Germline V gives CDR1 SGHTS, CDR2 YDEGEE. V lost 0 bases and J lost 8, with 14 bases in between. The CDR3 covers 15 residues. As DNA, the CDR3 is TGTGCCAGCAGCTTGGGGACAAGGGGAGCCGAAAAACTGTTTTTT. Its translation: CASSLGTRGAEKLFF.

This clonotype occurred a few times. The rearrangement uses TRBV5-1 and TRBJ2-3; 9 nucleotides match TRBD2. Looked up from germline, CDR1 is SGHRS and CDR2 is YFSETQ. The CDR3 contains 15 residues. V was pared by 5 bases and J by 3 bases, with 7 bases of the junction left unmatched. The chain's CDR3 is CASRSGLAQTDTQYF. CDR3 sequence (DNA): TGCGCCAGCAGATCGGGACTAGCCCAAACAGATACGCAGTATTTT.

Concerning this clonotype itself: A much larger clone lies a single base off, so this may be a read error. The V gene is TRBV7-2, the J gene TRBJ1-2; TRBD1 matches at 7 bases. The CDR3 is made up of 13 amino acids. CDR1 and CDR2 from the germline V gene are SGHTA and FQGNSA. The junction had 6 bases not matched to a gene; V was cut back by 7 bases and J by 4 bases. CDR3: CASNSTGLYGYTF. The CDR3 DNA reads TGTGCCAGCAACTCGACAGGGCTCTATGGCTACACCTTC.

This clonotype was seen repeatedly, ten times or more. V and J are TRBV20-1 and TRBJ2-1; 8 nucleotides agree with TRBD2. CDR3 size: 14 residues. V was pared by 6 bases and J by 3 bases, with 7 bases of the junction left unmatched. Germline V gene lookup returns CDR1 DFQATT and CDR2 SNEGSKA (reference sequence). Here the CDR3 reads CSARGGGNYNEQFF. The CDR3 DNA reads as TGCAGTGCCCGGGGGGGGGGAAACTACAATGAGCAGTTCTTC.

This clonotype has just a few counts. The chain recombines TRBV19 with TRBJ2-1; D may be TRBD2 (6 bases). Per germline, CDR1 LNHDA and CDR2 SQIVND (reference sequence). Between the trimmed V and J ends, which lost 8 bases and 0 bases, there was a span of 11 bases. The CDR3 contains 14 residues. The CDR3, as DNA: TGTGCCAGTGCCGGGGGAAGCTCCTACAATGAGCAGTTCTTC. It encodes CASAGGSSYNEQFF. The whole variable domain, remainder taken from reference TRBV19 and TRBJ2-1, is DGGITQSPKYLFRKEGQNVTLSCEQNLNHDAMYWYRQDPGQGLRLIYYSQIVNDFQKGDIAEGYSVSREKKESFPLTVTSAQKNPTAFYLCASAGGSSYNEQFFGPGTRLTVL.

This clonotype was seen at least ten times. This chain's CDR3 is CASSGGGGRSGYTF. CDR3 bases: TGTGCCAGCAGCGGAGGGGGGGGCAGAAGTGGCTACACCTTC. This rearrangement joins TRBV9 to TRBJ1-2; perhaps TRBD1 as D (6 bases). The length of the CDR3 is 14 residues. Germline CDR1 is SGDLS and CDR2 is YYNGEE. Trimming removed 3 bases from V and 7 bases from J, with 16 bases in between. Filled out from reference TRBV9 and TRBJ1-2, the complete variable domain reads DSGVTQTPKHLITATGQRVTLRCSPRSGDLSVYWYQQSLDQGLQFLIQYYNGEERAKGNILERFSAQQFPDLHSELNLSSLELGDSALYFCASSGGGGRSGYTFGSGTRLTVV.

The rearrangement joins TRBV7-9 to TRBJ1-6; D gene ambiguous. Trimming stripped 5 bases from V and 18 bases from J, with 23 bases between. The CDR3 has 14 residues. The germline CDR1 and CDR2 sequences are SEHNR and FQNEAQ (reference sequence). CDR3 coding DNA: TGTGCCAGCAGCCCCGGGCCGCAAAATTCACCCTCCCACTTT. Encoded protein: CASSPGPQNSPSHF. The full variable domain, in which reference TRBV7-9 and TRBJ1-6 provide the parts outside the CDR3, is DTGVSQNPRHKITKRGQNVTFRCDPISEHNRLYWYRQTLGQGPEFLTYFQNEAQLEKSRLLSDRFSAERPKGSFSTLEIQRTEQGDSAMYLCASSPGPQNSPSHFGNGTRLTVT.

This clonotype turned up a few times. The J gene is TRBJ1-2, the V gene TRBV20-1; perhaps TRBD1 as D (6 bases). V was cut by 3 bases and J by 4 bases, with 9 bases left in between. The CDR3 is 12 residues long. CDR1 is DFQATT, CDR2 SNEGSKA, per germline (reference sequence). The CDR3 DNA reads TGCAGTGCTAGTGGGGACATCTATGGCTACACCTTC. It yields the protein CSASGDIYGYTF.

Comment on this clonotype: The CDR3 does not end in the conserved phenylalanine or tryptophan, so this is likely a read error. This chain uses TRBV12-3 or TRBV12-4 with TRBJ2-3; D might be TRBD1 or TRBD2, each matching 5 bases. V lost 3 bases and J 6 bases, leaving 13 bases between the germline ends. This CDR3 is built from 14 residues. The CDR3 DNA reads TGTGCCAGCAGTTTGAGAGAGGGGTCTGATACGCAGTATTCT. Protein: CASSLREGSDTQYS.

This clonotype was observed many times. The chain uses TRBV11-3 and TRBJ2-1; perhaps TRBD2 as D (6 bases). The V gene lost 1 base and the J gene lost 6 bases, with 10 bases spanning the gap. Germline V CDR1 and CDR2: SGHNT, YENEEA. The CDR3 is 14 amino acids. CDR3 nucleotides: TGTGCCAGCAGCTTAGGGCTAGCGCTCAATGAGCAGTTCTTC. Residues: CASSLGLALNEQFF.

This clonotype appeared many times. The chain recombines TRBV7-9 with TRBJ2-1; TRBD2 is a possible D gene (7 bases). V lost 4 bases and J 0 bases, leaving 16 bases between the germline ends. From germline, CDR1 is SEHNR and CDR2 FQNEAQ (reference sequence). The length of the CDR3 is 17 residues. The CDR3 is CASSSRGASGSYNEQFF. Written as DNA, the CDR3 is TGTGCCAGCAGCTCTCGGGGGGCCAGCGGCTCCTACAATGAGCAGTTCTTC.